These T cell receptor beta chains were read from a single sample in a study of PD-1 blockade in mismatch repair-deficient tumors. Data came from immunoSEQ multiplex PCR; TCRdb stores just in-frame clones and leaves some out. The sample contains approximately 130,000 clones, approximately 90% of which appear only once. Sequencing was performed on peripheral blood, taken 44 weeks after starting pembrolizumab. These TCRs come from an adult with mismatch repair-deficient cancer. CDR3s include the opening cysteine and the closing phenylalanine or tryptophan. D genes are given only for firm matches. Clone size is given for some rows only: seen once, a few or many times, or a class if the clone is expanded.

CDR3aa: CASSPPGPYEQYF
CDR3nt: TGTGCCAGCAGCCCCCCAGGGCCCTACGAGCAGTACTTC
v_gene: TRBV13
j_gene: TRBJ2-7
d_gene: .
abundance: .

CDR3aa: CASSTWDSETQYF
CDR3nt: TGTGCCAGCAGCACGTGGGACTCAGAGACCCAGTACTTC
v_gene: TRBV5-4
j_gene: TRBJ2-5
d_gene: .
abundance: .

CDR3aa: CASSPFDRPRTAFF
CDR3nt: TGTGCCAGCAGCCCATTCGACAGGCCCCGGACAGCTTTCTTT
v_gene: TRBV14
j_gene: TRBJ1-1
d_gene: .
abundance: .

CDR3aa: CASSKWEQGREKLFF
CDR3nt: TGTGCCAGCAGCAAATGGGAACAGGGGAGGGAAAAACTGTTTTTT
v_gene: TRBV21-1
j_gene: TRBJ1-4
d_gene: .
abundance: .

CDR3aa: CASSESTRFTKTQYF
CDR3nt: TGTGCCAGCAGTGAATCAACTAGGTTTACAAAGACCCAGTACTTC
v_gene: TRBV25-1
j_gene: TRBJ2-5
d_gene: .
abundance: .

CDR3aa: CATSIDRASTDTQYF
CDR3nt: TGTGCCACCAGCATAGACAGGGCGAGCACAGATACGCAGTATTTT
v_gene: TRBV15
j_gene: TRBJ2-3
d_gene: TRBD1
abundance: .

CDR3aa: CASSFEISYEQYF
CDR3nt: TGTGCCAGCAGTTTTGAGATCTCCTACGAGCAGTACTTC
v_gene: TRBV28
j_gene: TRBJ2-7
d_gene: .
abundance: .

CDR3aa: CASSEQGNQETQYF
CDR3nt: TGTGCCAGCAGCGAACAGGGGAACCAAGAGACCCAGTACTTC
v_gene: TRBV5-4
j_gene: TRBJ2-5
d_gene: TRBD1
abundance: .

CDR3aa: CASSEEVWSGTGELFF
CDR3nt: TGTGCCAGCAGTGAAGAGGTTTGGTCGGGCACCGGGGAGCTGTTTTTT
v_gene: TRBV2
j_gene: TRBJ2-2
d_gene: .
abundance: .

CDR3aa: CASSLRLAAYNEQFF
CDR3nt: TGTGCCAGCAGTTTAAGACTAGCGGCATACAATGAGCAGTTCTTC
v_gene: TRBV6-8
j_gene: TRBJ2-1
d_gene: TRBD2
abundance: .

CDR3aa: CASSYTGPSGANVLTF
CDR3nt: TGCGCCAGCAGCTATACGGGGCCTTCTGGGGCCAACGTCCTGACTTTC
v_gene: TRBV5-1
j_gene: TRBJ2-6
d_gene: .
abundance: once

CDR3aa: CASSQVRTDQQGGEQFF
CDR3nt: TGCGCCAGCAGCCAAGTGAGGACGGACCAGCAGGGGGGAGAGCAGTTCTTC
v_gene: TRBV4-1
j_gene: TRBJ2-1
d_gene: .
abundance: .

CDR3aa: CASSLAHNEQFF
CDR3nt: TGTGCCAGCAGCTTAGCCCACAATGAGCAGTTCTTC
v_gene: TRBV7-9
j_gene: TRBJ2-1
d_gene: .
abundance: .

CDR3aa: CASSRTVFVELFF
CDR3nt: TGTGCCAGCAGTAGGACCGTTTTTGTCGAGCTGTTTTTT
v_gene: TRBV6-5
j_gene: TRBJ2-2
d_gene: .
abundance: .

CDR3aa: CASSFSRGSTPGELFF
CDR3nt: TGTGCCAGCAGCTTTTCTCGCGGGAGTACGCCCGGGGAGCTGTTTTTT
v_gene: TRBV12-1
j_gene: TRBJ2-2
d_gene: .
abundance: .

CDR3aa: CASSLGTAVYEQYF
CDR3nt: TGCGCCAGCAGCTTGGGGACAGCCGTATACGAGCAGTACTTC
v_gene: TRBV5-1
j_gene: TRBJ2-7
d_gene: .
abundance: .

CDR3aa: CASSVGGTTYHGYTF
CDR3nt: TGTGCCAGCAGCGTAGGGGGAACAACTTATCATGGCTACACCTTC
v_gene: TRBV9
j_gene: TRBJ1-2
d_gene: .
abundance: few

CDR3aa: CASSEGTNEQYF
CDR3nt: TGTGCCAGCAGTGAAGGGACGAACGAGCAGTACTTC
v_gene: TRBV6-1
j_gene: TRBJ2-7
d_gene: .
abundance: few

CDR3aa: CASRPVGQARSYGYTF
CDR3nt: TGCGCCAGCAGACCAGTTGGACAGGCGCGTTCCTATGGCTACACCTTC
v_gene: TRBV4-1
j_gene: TRBJ1-2
d_gene: TRBD1
abundance: .

CDR3aa: CASSLASGTGRRSYEQYF
CDR3nt: TGCGCCAGCAGCTTGGCCAGTGGGACAGGGAGAAGAAGCTACGAGCAGTACTTC
v_gene: TRBV5-1
j_gene: TRBJ2-7
d_gene: TRBD1
abundance: once

CDR3aa: CASSLGSHNEQFF
CDR3nt: TGTGCCAGCAGCTTGGGGAGTCACAATGAGCAGTTCTTC
v_gene: TRBV5-4
j_gene: TRBJ2-1
d_gene: .
abundance: .

CDR3aa: CASSLNSGSPYEQYF
CDR3nt: TGTGCCAGCAGCTTAAATAGCGGGAGCCCTTACGAGCAGTACTTC
v_gene: TRBV7-9
j_gene: TRBJ2-7
d_gene: TRBD2
abundance: .

CDR3aa: CASNNIPYPRETIYEQYF
CDR3nt: TGTGCCAGCAATAACATCCCCTACCCACGGGAGACCATCTACGAGCAGTACTTC
v_gene: TRBV28
j_gene: TRBJ2-7
d_gene: .
abundance: once

CDR3aa: CAISETAGNEQYF
CDR3nt: TGTGCCATCAGTGAAACGGCAGGCAACGAGCAGTACTTC
v_gene: TRBV10-3
j_gene: TRBJ2-7
d_gene: .
abundance: .

CDR3aa: CASSPQAKNTEAFF
CDR3nt: TGTGCCAGCTCACCCCAGGCTAAGAACACTGAAGCTTTCTTT
v_gene: TRBV18
j_gene: TRBJ1-1
d_gene: .
abundance: .

CDR3aa: CASSYLTTTPSYEQYF
CDR3nt: TGTGCCAGCAGTTACCTCACGACTACCCCCAGCTACGAGCAGTACTTC
v_gene: TRBV6-5
j_gene: TRBJ2-7
d_gene: .
abundance: .

CDR3aa: CASSLSFLYGSHEQYF
CDR3nt: TGCGCCAGCAGCCTGAGTTTCCTCTATGGGAGCCACGAGCAGTACTTC
v_gene: TRBV4-1
j_gene: TRBJ2-7
d_gene: .
abundance: .